Below are 30 T cell receptor beta chains sequenced from a single sample in a study of Ad26.COV2.S vaccination and SARS-CoV-2 variants. The data were produced by immunoSEQ multiplex PCR, yet TCRdb's version contains in-frame clones alone and is incomplete. The sample holds a few hundred thousand clones, about nine tenths seen once. Treatment specified: 15 to 20 received Ad26.COV2.S at low or high dose, single or two shots; about 5 received placebo; per-sample allocation not given. On day 63 after the first injection, vaccine and placebo recipients gave samples. Sequenced here: peripheral blood, sampled in a trial of Ad26.COV2.S vaccine versus placebo. The origin of the receptors is a person aged 18-65 years who received the Ad26.COV2.S COVID-19 vaccine or a placebo.

The rearrangement links TRBV3-1 (or the pseudogene TRBV3-2) to TRBJ1-5; TRBD1 matches 7 bases. The CDR3 contains 15 residues. Germline-derived CDR1 and CDR2 are LGHDT and YNNKEL (reference sequence). The V gene end was trimmed by 4 bases and the J gene end by 5 bases; junction bases not matched to a gene: 8. The CDR3 DNA sequence: TGTGCCAGCAGCCCGACAGGGACGTTGGATCAGCCCCAGCATTTT. This gives the protein CASSPTGTLDQPQHF.

This clone occurred a few times. This specimen includes other DNA sequences encoding the same CDR3. The chain is built from TRBV18 and TRBJ1-2; possibly TRBD1 for D (5 bases). The germline V gene has CDR1 KGHSH and CDR2 LQKENI. V was trimmed by 6 bases and J by 0 bases, leaving 11 bases between them. CDR3 size: 14 residues. The CDR3 coding sequence is TGTGCCAGCTCGCTTAGGGACTCTAACTATGGCTACACCTTC. It yields the protein CASSLRDSNYGYTF.

This clone was found a few times. The rearrangement uses TRBV21-1 and TRBJ1-2; TRBD1, the table's D call, lacks a check against the DNA. TRBV21-1 is termed a pseudogene. The CDR3 loop spans 12 amino acids. The CDR3 region has the DNA TGTGCCCTTCCGGGACAGATCTATGGCTACACCTTC. Translation gives CALPGQIYGYTF.

The chain uses TRBV5-1 and TRBJ2-7, with D maybe TRBD2 (5 bases). The CDR3 is 14 amino acids. In germline, CDR1 is SGHRS, CDR2 YFSETQ. Trimming took 3 bases from V and 3 from J, leaving 13 bases between them. The CDR3 DNA follows: TGCGCCAGCAGCTCCCCGGGAATGGGCTACGAGCAGTACTTC. Translated, it gives CASSSPGMGYEQYF.

The chain is built from TRBV15 and TRBJ1-5, with D tentatively TRBD1 (6 bases). The CDR3 sequence is 16 residues long. Germline CDR1 LNHNV, CDR2 YYDKDF (reference sequence). The V gene lost 3 bases and the J gene lost 3 bases, with 15 bases spanning the gap. CDR3 nucleotide sequence: TGTGCCACCAGCAGCAGAGGGGGGCAGGACAATCAGCCCCAGCATTTT. It specifies CATSSRGGQDNQPQHF.

The V gene is TRBV30, the J gene TRBJ1-6; D possibly corresponds to TRBD1 (5 bases). Trimming left V 0 bases short and J 1 base short, with 22 bases between. Germline V gene data show CDR1 as GTSNPN and CDR2 as SVGIG (reference sequence). The CDR3 has 20 amino acids. The CDR3 DNA sequence: TGTGCCTGGAGTGTACTTGGGGGATCGATATCAGGGTCCTATAATTCACCCCTCCACTTT. It translates to CAWSVLGGSISGSYNSPLHF. The full variable domain, its missing parts supplied by reference TRBV30 and TRBJ1-6, is SQTIHQWPATLVQPVGSPLSLECTVEGTSNPNLYWYRQAAGRGLQLLFYSVGIGQISSEVPQNLSASRPQDRQFILSSKKLLLSDSGFYLCAWSVLGGSISGSYNSPLHFGNGTRLTVT.

The gene calls are TRBV14 and TRBJ1-1; tentative D call: TRBD1 (5 bases). V lost 1 base and J 1 base, leaving 16 bases between the germline ends. CDR3 length: 17 residues. Germline V gene data show CDR1 as SGHDN and CDR2 as FVKESK. For the CDR3, the DNA is TGTGCCAGCAGCCAAGGAGACACAGGTTGGGGGAACACTGAAGCTTTCTTT. It codes for CASSQGDTGWGNTEAFF.

This clone has only one observation. The genes are TRBV14 and TRBJ2-1, with 8 nucleotides matching TRBD1. Germline CDR1 SGHDN, CDR2 FVKESK. The CDR3 is 14 amino acids. Trimming took 1 base from V and 9 from J; bases not matched to a gene: 5. For the CDR3, the DNA is TGTGCCAGCAGCCAAGGGACAGGGTGGGGTGAGCAGTTCTTC. Translating gives CASSQGTGWGEQFF.

The chain combines TRBV4-2 with TRBJ1-2; tentatively, D is TRBD1 (6 bases). CDR1 LGHNA and CDR2 YNFKEQ come from the germline V gene. CDR3 length: 14 amino acids. The V end lost 0 bases, the J end lost 4 bases, and 9 bases lay between the germline ends. The CDR3 is CASSQDQGIYGYTF. For the CDR3, the DNA is TGTGCCAGCAGCCAAGATCAGGGGATCTATGGCTACACCTTC.

The chain's CDR3 is CASRMKNEQFF. The CDR3 nucleotides read TGTGCCAGCAGAATGAAGAATGAGCAGTTCTTC. This rearrangement joins TRBV2 to TRBJ2-1; D is undetermined. V was trimmed by 6 bases and J by 7 bases, leaving 7 bases between them. This CDR3 is 11 amino acids long. Germline V gene sequence: CDR1 SNHLY, CDR2 FYNNEI. Full variable domain (remainder filled in from reference TRBV2 and TRBJ2-1): EPEVTQTPSHQVTQMGQEVILRCVPISNHLYFYWYRQILGQKVEFLVSFYNNEISEKSEIFDDQFSVERPDGSNFTLKIRSTKLEDSAMYFCASRMKNEQFFGPGTRLTVL.

The chain carries TRBV5-1 and TRBJ2-7; 8 positions agree with TRBD1. This CDR3 comprises 14 residues. The V gene's germline CDR1 is SGHRS and CDR2 YFSETQ. The V segment lost 5 bases and the J segment 6 bases; nucleotides outside the gene matches: 10. This chain's CDR3 is CASRPGGLFSEQYF. The CDR3 nucleotides are TGCGCCAGCAGACCAGGGGGCCTATTCTCCGAGCAGTACTTC. The full variable domain, rest sourced from reference TRBV5-1 and TRBJ2-7, is KAGVTQTPRYLIKTRGQQVTLSCSPISGHRSVSWYQQTPGQGLQFLFEYFSETQRNKGNFPGRFSGRQFSNSRSEMNVSTLELGDSALYLCASRPGGLFSEQYFGPGTRLTVT.

V gene TRBV5-1 combines with J gene TRBJ2-1; TRBD2 matches at 10 bases. Unmatched junction bases numbered 5, after V lost 7 bases and J lost 4 bases. CDR1 is SGHRS and CDR2 is YFSETQ in the germline V gene. The CDR3 consists of 14 residues. The CDR3 sequence: CASGSSGGYNEQFF. As DNA, the CDR3 is TGCGCCAGCGGGTCTAGCGGGGGTTACAATGAGCAGTTCTTC.

The chain couples TRBV7-3 to TRBJ1-6, with 8 bases identical to TRBD1. This CDR3 comprises 16 residues. Germline V lookup: CDR1 SGHTA, CDR2 FQGTGA. V was pared by 5 bases and J by 7 bases, with 10 bases of the junction left unmatched. The CDR3 loop reads CASSATGTGGNSPLHF. The CDR3 DNA follows: TGTGCCAGCAGCGCCACGGGGACAGGCGGCAATTCACCCCTCCACTTT.

V usage is TRBV29-1 and J usage is TRBJ2-3, with D unresolved. V was cut by 6 bases and J by 3 bases, with 4 bases left in between. The CDR3 spans 10 residues. The germline V gene encodes CDR1 SQVTM and CDR2 ANQGSEA. The CDR3: CSVRTDTQYF. CDR3 nucleotides: TGCAGCGTCAGAACAGATACGCAGTATTTT.

This CDR3 reads CASSQPTGRNQPQHF. The CDR3 region has the DNA TGCGCCAGCAGCCAGCCGACAGGGAGGAATCAGCCCCAGCATTTT. The V and J genes are TRBV4-1 and TRBJ1-5, with 7 bases lining up with TRBD1. There are 15 residues in the CDR3. V shed 3 bases and J 4 bases; nucleotides not matched to a gene: 6. Germline loops: CDR1 MGHRA, CDR2 YSYEKL.

The CDR3 nucleotides are TGTGCCAGCAGTTACGAGGAGACTGAAGCTTTCTTT. Its protein is CASSYEETEAFF. The rearrangement uses TRBV6-2 or TRBV6-3 and TRBJ1-1; D is undetermined. The germline gives CDR1 MNHEY, CDR2 SVGEGT. The CDR3 extends over 12 amino acids. V was trimmed by 2 bases and J by 5 bases, leaving 6 bases between them.

This sequence joins TRBV5-4 and TRBJ2-7, with D perhaps matching TRBD2 (6 bases). Germline V gene data show CDR1 as SGHNT and CDR2 as YYREEE (reference sequence). There are 13 residues in the CDR3. The germline V and J ends were trimmed by 2 bases and 6 bases, with 12 bases remaining between them. CDR3 region: CASSFGGEREQYF. The CDR3 DNA reads as TGTGCCAGCAGCTTTGGCGGGGAGCGCGAGCAGTACTTC.

CDR3 sequence reads: CASSTRQGLAKNIQYF. The CDR3 DNA follows: TGTGCCAGCAGCACCCGACAGGGTCTGGCCAAAAACATTCAGTACTTC. J is TRBJ2-4 and V is TRBV7-8, with 7 bases fitting TRBD1. J lost 1 base, V lost 5 bases, and 8 bases had no gene match. The CDR3 sequence is 16 residues long. Germline V CDR1 and CDR2: SGHVS, FQNEAQ.

The rearrangement joins TRBV6-1 to TRBJ1-6, with D uncertain. The V gene lost 1 base and the J gene lost 8 bases, with 12 bases spanning the gap. From germline, CDR1 is MNHNS and CDR2 SASEGT. The CDR3 has 15 residues. The CDR3 loop is CASSEETLGYSPLHF. The CDR3 DNA sequence: TGTGCCAGCAGTGAAGAGACCCTAGGCTATTCACCCCTCCACTTT.

There are many counts of this clone. At the DNA level, this CDR3 is encoded by other sequences in the same sample as well. This chain uses TRBV19 with TRBJ1-1, with unresolved D. Trimming left V 5 bases short and J 1 base short, with 8 bases between. The length of the CDR3 is 13 residues. The germline V gene has CDR1 LNHDA and CDR2 SQIVND (reference sequence). CDR3 protein: CASSPTQNTEAFF. The CDR3 nucleotides read TGTGCCAGTAGTCCTACCCAGAACACTGAAGCTTTCTTT.

This CDR3 is CASSMRGYGSGNTIYF. Written as DNA, the CDR3 is TGTGCCAGCAGTATGAGAGGATACGGCTCTGGAAACACCATATATTTT. V usage is TRBV6-2 or TRBV6-3 and J usage is TRBJ1-3; D not resolved. The CDR3 is 16 residues long. V lost 5 bases to trimming and J lost 0 bases, with 14 bases between them. Looked up from germline, CDR1 is MNHEY and CDR2 is SVGEGT.

The chain carries TRBV10-1 and TRBJ2-7; no definite D call. Germline assignment: CDR1 WNHNN and CDR2 SYGVQD (reference sequence). The length of the CDR3 is 18 residues. Between the trimmed V and J ends, which lost 7 bases and 1 base, there was a span of 26 bases. The CDR3 nucleotides read TGCGCCAGCACTGTCCCAAATAAGTCGATACCTAGATCCTACGAGCAGTACTTC. This translates into CASTVPNKSIPRSYEQYF.

The chain links TRBV29-1 to TRBJ1-2; D gene ambiguous. Trimming stripped 5 bases from V and 6 bases from J, with 7 bases between. Germline V gene data show CDR1 as SQVTM and CDR2 as ANQGSEA. The CDR3 sequence is 10 residues long. CDR3 residues: CSVHRDGYTF. The CDR3 bases are TGCAGCGTTCATAGGGATGGCTACACCTTC.

The rearrangement joins TRBV4-2 to TRBJ1-1, with D maybe TRBD1 (6 bases). This CDR3 region has 13 residues. Germline V gives CDR1 LGHNA, CDR2 YNFKEQ. Trimming took off 0 bases at V and 5 bases at J, with 7 bases between the two ends. The CDR3 loop is CASSQDRGTEAFF. CDR3 coding DNA: TGTGCCAGCAGCCAAGACAGGGGAACTGAAGCTTTCTTT.

The chain is built from TRBV6-5 and TRBJ1-6, with D tentatively TRBD1 (6 bases). The CDR3 has 13 residues. Trimming removed 10 bases at V and 7 bases at J, with 14 bases between. From germline, CDR1 is MNHEY and CDR2 SVGAGI. CDR3 region: CATKDSFNSPLHF. In DNA, the CDR3 is TGTGCCACCAAGGACAGTTTCAATTCACCCCTCCACTTT.

This chain connects TRBV18 to TRBJ2-7; 7 nucleotides align to TRBD1. This CDR3 has 13 residues. Germline CDR1 is KGHSH and CDR2 is LQKENI. Trimming removed 6 bases from V and 6 bases from J; junction bases left unmatched: 8. The CDR3 DNA is TGTGCCAGCTCCTCCGGGACAGAAGCCGAGCAGTACTTC. Its translation: CASSSGTEAEQYF.

V and J are TRBV18 and TRBJ2-7; TRBD1 aligns across 10 bases. The CDR3 spans 14 residues. V was clipped by 3 bases and J by 3 bases; unmatched bases: 2. Germline CDR1 is KGHSH and CDR2 is LQKENI. The DNA of the CDR3 is TGTGCCAGCTCACCCGGGGACAGGGGCTACGAGCAGTACTTC. This translates into CASSPGDRGYEQYF.

This clone was observed a single time. Written as DNA, the CDR3 is TGTGCCAGCCCGACAGGGACCAATTCACCCCTCCACTTT. The encoded protein is CASPTGTNSPLHF. The rearrangement uses TRBV21-1 and TRBJ1-6; the table's TRBD1 call for D was not verified on the DNA. TRBV21-1 is tagged as a pseudogene. The CDR3 contains 13 residues.

This clone was counted a single time. CDR3 bases: TGTGCCAGCAGCTCGACTAGCGGGGGGTATAATGAGCAGTTCTTC. Its protein is CASSSTSGGYNEQFF. The rearrangement joins TRBV6-5 to TRBJ2-1, with 13 nucleotides matching TRBD2. The germline CDR1 and CDR2 sequences are MNHEY and SVGAGI. The CDR3 sequence is 15 residues long. Unmatched junction bases numbered 6, after V lost 6 bases and J lost 7 bases.

A remark on this clone: This sample also contains other DNA sequences that code for the same CDR3. The chain recombines TRBV7-6 with TRBJ2-7; D is perhaps TRBD2 (5 bases). The germline CDR1 and CDR2 sequences are SGHVS and FNYEAQ. Trimming pared 0 bases from V and 2 bases from J, leaving 5 bases between. This CDR3 spans 13 amino acids. This CDR3 is CASSLAGAYEQYF. The CDR3 DNA is TGTGCCAGCAGCTTAGCCGGGGCCTACGAGCAGTACTTC.